The TCR beta chain described here comes from a study of cytomegalovirus exposure and HLA in healthy donors. General observations from the study: Fewer than 20,000 TCR beta sequences were associated with HLA alleles at 0.05 false discovery rate in a later analysis. In vitro, a few CMV-associated chains proved specific for CMV antigens. Using the classifier, cytomegalovirus status was reportedly diagnosed with high specificity and sensitivity.

With regard to this clone: Antigen specificity is unknown.

Germline V CDR1 and CDR2: SQVTM, ANQGSEA. V shed 0 bases, J shed 1 base, and the junction held 8 bases outside the gene matches. The length of the CDR3 is 16 residues. The PCR made use of 60 Vbeta and 13 Jbeta primers. The assay was immunoSEQ multiplex PCR, and TCRdb's table has in-frame clones only and misses some. Of roughly 130,000 clones listed, approximately 80% are singletons. The rearrangement uses TRBV29-1 and TRBJ1-2; 7 nucleotides line up with TRBD1. The receptor's source is a young man in good health and CMV-seronegative. Sequences were obtained from PBMCs. For the CDR3, the DNA is TGCAGCGTTGAAGATATGACAGGGCCCTTTAACTATGGCTACACCTTC. Its protein is CSVEDMTGPFNYGYTF.